These T cell receptor beta chains were read from a single sample in a study of blood T cell repertoires in COVID-19. TCRdb's copy holds only in-frame clones and misses some; the assay was immunoSEQ multiplex PCR. Among under 100,000 clones listed, around 86% were seen once. Sequences were obtained from peripheral blood. Receptors originate from a woman in her sixties or seventies with acute or convalescent COVID-19. Each CDR3 is given with its conserved first and last residue. D genes are given only for firm matches. Some rows have no size entry. The others give once, few or many, or a class for an expanded clone.

V	size	J	D	DNA	CDR3
TRBV11-3	NA	TRBJ2-1	TRBD1	TGTGCCAGCAGCTCAAGGACAGGGTCCGGCAATGAGCAGTTCTTC	CASSSRTGSGNEQFF
TRBV5-4	NA	TRBJ1-5	TRBD1	TGTGCCAGCAGCCGAGGGGGCGCGTCTCCTCAGCCCCAGCATTTT	CASSRGGASPQPQHF
TRBV7-2	NA	TRBJ1-4	NA	TGTGCCAGCAGCTTAGGGGGGGGAGGCGCCGAAAAACTGTTTTTT	CASSLGGGGAEKLFF
TRBV7-9	NA	TRBJ2-1	TRBD2	TGTGCCAGCAGCTTAAGTGTAGGACTAGCGGGGCTTCATGAGCAGTTCTTC	CASSLSVGLAGLHEQFF
TRBV5-4	NA	TRBJ1-1	TRBD1	TGTGCCAGCAGCTTGCAGGGGGCTTACGAAGCTTTCTTT	CASSLQGAYEAFF
TRBV18	few	TRBJ1-1	NA	TGTGCCAGCTCACCGGAAGGGCAGGGAAGTACTGAAGCTTTCTTT	CASSPEGQGSTEAFF
TRBV10-3	NA	TRBJ1-4	NA	TGTGCCATCAGTGACAACGAGGAAAAACTGTTTTTT	CAISDNEEKLFF
TRBV11-3	NA	TRBJ1-1	NA	TGTGCCAGCAGCCATATCGGGGGGGCGGCTGAAGCTTTCTTT	CASSHIGGAAEAFF
TRBV7-2	NA	TRBJ2-1	NA	TGTGCCAGCAGCCAGGGGCTATCCCCTTCCTACAATGAGCAGTTCTTC	CASSQGLSPSYNEQFF
TRBV11-2	NA	TRBJ1-3	NA	TGTGCCAGCAGCTTGATTCGCGTCGGGAGCTCTGGAAACACCATATATTTT	CASSLIRVGSSGNTIYF
TRBV5-8	NA	TRBJ1-1	TRBD1	TGTGCCAGCAGCTTGGACAGGGGGCGGACTGAAGCTTTCTTT	CASSLDRGRTEAFF
TRBV5-1	NA	TRBJ2-7	TRBD2	TGCGCCAGCAGCCCCTTGGCCGGGACTAGCTACGAGCAGTACTTC	CASSPLAGTSYEQYF
TRBV5-4	NA	TRBJ2-5	TRBD2	TGTGCCAGCAGCCGCAAACTAGCGGGGGAAGAGACCCAGTACTTC	CASSRKLAGEETQYF
TRBV29-1	NA	TRBJ1-1	TRBD1	TGCAGCGCTAGAGGACAGGGGGGAACTGAAGCTTTCTTT	CSARGQGGTEAFF
TRBV6-6	NA	TRBJ1-1	NA	TGTGCCAGCAGTCCACAGGTCGTCAGCACTGAAGCTTTCTTT	CASSPQVVSTEAFF
TRBV19	NA	TRBJ1-2	TRBD1	TGTGCCAGTAGCAAAGGACAGGGTAGGAACTATGGCTACACCTTC	CASSKGQGRNYGYTF
TRBV28	NA	TRBJ1-2	NA	TGTGCCAGCGGAACAGTGCCCCCTAACTATGGCTACACCTTC	CASGTVPPNYGYTF
TRBV28	few	TRBJ1-2	NA	TGTGCCAGCAGTTCACTATCAGGGTCTGGTGGCTACACCTTC	CASSSLSGSGGYTF
TRBV27	NA	TRBJ2-7	NA	TGTGTCAGCAGTTTTTTGGACAAACCGGAAGAGCAGTACTTC	CVSSFLDKPEEQYF
TRBV5-1	NA	TRBJ1-4	TRBD1	TGCGCCAGCAGGATCCTGCCGGGACAGGGGAATGAAAAACTGTTTTTT	CASRILPGQGNEKLFF
TRBV6-6	NA	TRBJ1-1	NA	TGTGCCAGCAGTTCCCCTGGGCCAGCTTTCTTT	CASSSPGPAFF
TRBV11-3	NA	TRBJ1-1	NA	TGTGCCAGCAGTCCTGGCGGGTCGAACACTGAAGCTTTCTTT	CASSPGGSNTEAFF
TRBV7-9	NA	TRBJ1-6	NA	TGTGCCAGCAGCGATCGCCTTGGGGAGGTTAATTCACCCCTCCACTTT	CASSDRLGEVNSPLHF
TRBV7-2	NA	TRBJ1-1	TRBD1	TGTGCCAGCAGCCCTACAGGGGGCCGGAACACTGAAGCTTTCTTT	CASSPTGGRNTEAFF
TRBV5-1	NA	TRBJ2-2	NA	TGCGCCAGCAGGAGAGGGAACACCGGGGAGCTGTTTTTT	CASRRGNTGELFF
TRBV6-5	NA	TRBJ1-2	TRBD1	TGTGCCAGCAGTAACCCAGGGGGCGATGGCTACACCTTC	CASSNPGGDGYTF
TRBV30	once	TRBJ1-1	NA	TGTGCCTGGAGTGTACGGCGGATGAACACTGAAGCTTTCTTT	CAWSVRRMNTEAFF
TRBV7-8	NA	TRBJ1-2	NA	TGTGCCAGCAGCCCAGGGACAAGAGCCTATGGCTACACCTTC	CASSPGTRAYGYTF
TRBV18	NA	TRBJ1-2	TRBD1	TGTGCCAGCTCACTTACCGGGACAGGGGATGGCTACACCTTC	CASSLTGTGDGYTF